These 29 T cell receptor beta chains were all obtained from the same sample, sequenced in a study of blood T cell repertoires in COVID-19. The protocol was immunoSEQ multiplex PCR, while the TCRdb copy is restricted to in-frame clones and leaves out a portion. Of about 110,000 clones listed, less than 80% are singletons. Sample: peripheral blood. The receptors here all came from a man at least 80 years old with COVID-19, enrolled during active disease.

The rearrangement uses TRBV2 and TRBJ1-3; D possibly corresponds to TRBD1 (6 bases). Germline V gives CDR1 SNHLY, CDR2 FYNNEI. CDR3 size: 14 residues. V was clipped by 5 bases and J by 2 bases, with 10 bases between them. In DNA form, the CDR3 reads TGTGCCAGCAGTTATGACAGGACTGGAAACACCATATATTTT. Protein product: CASSYDRTGNTIYF.

The V call is TRBV6-5, the J call TRBJ2-1; TRBD2 is a possible D gene (5 bases). The V end lost 6 bases, the J end lost 5 bases, and 17 bases lay between the germline ends. The CDR3 loop spans 15 amino acids. The germline V gene encodes CDR1 MNHEY and CDR2 SVGAGI. The CDR3 DNA reads as TGTGCCAGCAGCTTACTAGGGCTCCCCGACAATGAGCAGTTCTTC. The encoded protein is CASSLLGLPDNEQFF.

This chain connects TRBV5-5 to TRBJ2-5; 10 bases agree with TRBD1. The trim removed 1 base at V and 2 bases at J, leaving 2 bases unmatched. CDR1 is SGHKS, CDR2 YYEKEE, per germline (reference sequence). This CDR3 contains 15 residues. CDR3 in amino acids: CASSLRTGGQETQYF. CDR3 DNA sequence: TGTGCCAGCAGCTTGCGGACAGGGGGGCAAGAGACCCAGTACTTC.

The chain carries TRBV23-1 and TRBJ1-1; D not resolved. TRBV23-1 is treated as an ORF (open reading frame) with a function not yet certain. The CDR3 is 15 amino acids. V was pared by 2 bases and J by 2 bases, with 12 bases between. CDR3 coding DNA: TGCGCCAGCAGTCAACCTGAGGTATATAACACTGAAGCTTTCTTT. Amino acid sequence: CASSQPEVYNTEAFF.

This chain connects TRBV24-1 to TRBJ2-5, with 12 bases that match TRBD1. Germline assignment: CDR1 KGHDR and CDR2 SFDVKD. The CDR3 has 16 residues. V lost 4 bases to trimming and J lost 4 bases; unmatched junction nucleotides: 6. The DNA of the CDR3 is TGTGCCACCAGTGACGTGGGACAGGGGGCTGGAGAGACCCAGTACTTC. It translates to CATSDVGQGAGETQYF.

The chain couples TRBV29-1 to TRBJ1-2; the D gene is possibly TRBD1 (5 bases). The CDR3 totals 13 residues. Trimming stripped 4 bases from V and 1 base from J, with 10 bases between. Germline CDR1 SQVTM, CDR2 ANQGSEA. The CDR3: CSVGLQVNYGYTF. Written as DNA, the CDR3 is TGCAGCGTTGGATTACAGGTTAACTATGGCTACACCTTC.

This clone was found once. The rearrangement joins TRBV7-3 to TRBJ2-3; perhaps TRBD2 as D (7 bases). The CDR3 totals 15 residues. Trimming removed 2 bases from V and 3 bases from J, with 12 bases in between. Looked up from germline, CDR1 is SGHTA and CDR2 is FQGTGA. CDR3 DNA sequence: TGTGCCAGCAGCTTAGGGGGCGGGAGAACAGATACGCAGTATTTT. Protein: CASSLGGGRTDTQYF.

This clone was detected a few times. The CDR3 DNA is TGCGCCAGCAGCCAAGAGGCCACAAGCTATGGCTACACCTTC. It codes for CASSQEATSYGYTF. The V gene is TRBV4-3, the J gene TRBJ1-2; D unclear. There are 14 residues in the CDR3. Trimming took 0 bases from V and 4 from J, leaving 9 bases between them. Looked up from germline, CDR1 is LGHNA and CDR2 is YSLEER.

This chain connects TRBV5-1 to TRBJ2-7; 12 bases are shared with TRBD1. Per the germline V gene, CDR1 is SGHRS and CDR2 is YFSETQ. V trimming: 5 bases; J trimming: 4 bases; junction bases outside the gene matches: 7. This CDR3 region has 15 residues. The CDR3 nucleotides read TGCGCCAGCAGTACTACGGGACAGGGGGCATACGAGCAGTACTTC. Translating it yields CASSTTGQGAYEQYF.

The chain recombines TRBV2 with TRBJ1-6, with TRBD1 matching 10 bases. Unmatched junction bases numbered 8, after V lost 8 bases and J lost 7 bases. The CDR3 consists of 15 residues. CDR1 is SNHLY and CDR2 is FYNNEI in the germline V gene. The CDR3 here is CASVPGTGENSPLHF. The CDR3 bases are TGTGCCAGCGTCCCAGGGACAGGGGAAAATTCACCCCTCCACTTT.

This clone was seen a handful of times. The same CDR3 can be traced to other DNA sequences in this sample. Here the CDR3 reads CASSPMSGQGEETQYF. CDR3 in DNA: TGTGCCAGCAGCCCTATGTCGGGACAGGGAGAAGAGACCCAGTACTTC. The chain is built from TRBV7-9 and TRBJ2-5, with TRBD1 matching 9 bases. V lost 5 bases, J lost 3 bases, and 10 bases stayed unmatched. There are 16 residues in the CDR3. In germline, CDR1 is SEHNR, CDR2 FQNEAQ (reference sequence). Together with reference TRBV7-9 and TRBJ2-5, the CDR3 gives the full variable domain: DTGVSQNPRHKITKRGQNVTFRCDPISEHNRLYWYRQTLGQGPEFLTYFQNEAQLEKSRLLSDRFSAERPKGSFSTLEIQRTEQGDSAMYLCASSPMSGQGEETQYFGPGTRLLVL.

The chain employs TRBV4-3 and TRBJ2-2, with D hard to call. The CDR3 spans 15 residues. Between the trimmed V and J ends, which lost 0 bases and 4 bases, there was a span of 9 bases. Germline CDR1 reads LGHNA; CDR2 reads YSLEER. The CDR3 reads CASSQDPLGTGELFF. In DNA form, the CDR3 reads TGCGCCAGCAGCCAAGATCCACTCGGCACCGGGGAGCTGTTTTTT.

The genes are TRBV19 and TRBJ1-5; the D gene is possibly TRBD1 (6 bases). Germline CDR1 and CDR2: LNHDA and SQIVND (reference sequence). Trimming stripped 7 bases from V and 5 bases from J, with 15 bases between. The CDR3 has 14 amino acids. CDR3 coding DNA: TGTGCCAGTAAACCAGGGACAACCGATCAGCCCCAGCATTTT. It is translated as CASKPGTTDQPQHF.

The chain is built from TRBV28 and TRBJ1-6; TRBD1 might be the D (5 bases). Trimming stripped 6 bases from V and 6 bases from J, with 18 bases between. This CDR3 spans 16 amino acids. CDR1 and CDR2 from the germline V gene are MDHEN and SYDVKM. CDR3 nucleotides: TGTGCCAGCAGCCTCCGACCAGGGCACACTAATTCACCCCTCCACTTT. It codes for CASSLRPGHTNSPLHF.

The V call is TRBV7-9, the J call TRBJ1-2; 7 positions agree with TRBD1. The V gene's germline CDR1 is SEHNR and CDR2 FQNEAQ (reference sequence). The CDR3 runs to 12 residues. The ends lost 5 bases at V and 7 bases at J; junction bases unmatched: 4. The CDR3 reads CASSHGQVGYTF. As DNA, the CDR3 is TGTGCCAGCAGCCACGGACAGGTTGGCTACACCTTC.

The V gene is TRBV3-1 (or the pseudogene TRBV3-2), the J gene TRBJ2-1, with D possibly matching TRBD2 (6 bases). The CDR3 is made up of 16 amino acids. CDR1 LGHDT and CDR2 YNNKEL come from the germline V gene (reference sequence). Trimming removed 2 bases at V and 5 bases at J, with 16 bases between. This CDR3 is CASSQSSSAGNNEQFF. The CDR3 DNA sequence: TGTGCCAGCAGCCAATCTTCTAGCGCGGGAAACAATGAGCAGTTCTTC.

The chain recombines TRBV7-9 with TRBJ2-1; TRBD2 aligns across 8 bases. After removal of 1 base from V and 9 bases from J, the junction contained 2 bases not matched to a gene. The germline CDR1 and CDR2 sequences are SEHNR and FQNEAQ (reference sequence). CDR3 size: 13 residues. CDR3: CASSLGTSSEQFF. DNA of the CDR3: TGTGCCAGCAGCTTAGGGACTAGCAGTGAGCAGTTCTTC.

This chain uses TRBV9 with TRBJ1-1; D remains unclear. CDR1 and CDR2 from the germline V gene are SGDLS and YYNGEE. The CDR3 length is 12 residues. Trimming took off 4 bases at V and 5 bases at J, with 9 bases between the two ends. The CDR3 nucleotides read TGTGCCAGCAGCAGAGGAGGGACTGAAGCTTTCTTT. Amino acid sequence: CASSRGGTEAFF.

This clone was recorded once. The chain uses TRBV27 and TRBJ2-3, with 10 bases matching TRBD2. With 2 bases clipped from V and 0 bases from J, the junction kept 14 bases outside the gene matches. CDR3 length: 20 amino acids. From germline, CDR1 is MNHEY and CDR2 SMNVEV (reference sequence). The CDR3 here is CASSLELAGASSSSTDTQYF. CDR3 nucleotides: TGTGCCAGCAGTTTAGAGCTAGCGGGAGCCTCCTCCTCTAGCACAGATACGCAGTATTTT.

The genes are TRBV29-1 and TRBJ2-5; 7 bases match TRBD1. V lost 1 base and J lost 2; bases outside the gene matches: 16. Germline CDR1 reads SQVTM; CDR2 reads ANQGSEA. This CDR3 has 18 residues. The CDR3 region has the DNA TGCAGCGTTGAAGGGGAGACAGGGAAACTGCGCACGCAAGAGACCCAGTACTTC. It specifies CSVEGETGKLRTQETQYF.

This clone has more than one count but fewer than ten. The chain combines TRBV13 with TRBJ1-2; 7 positions agree with TRBD1. There are 17 residues in the CDR3. Germline V gives CDR1 PRHDT, CDR2 FYEKMQ (reference sequence). Unmatched junction bases numbered 17, after V lost 4 bases and J lost 6 bases. The CDR3 DNA reads as TGTGCCAGCAGCTCAGTGGGGGAATCTTTAAGGGGGCATGGCTACACCTTC. Protein: CASSSVGESLRGHGYTF.

This rearrangement joins TRBV18 to TRBJ2-7; D possibly corresponds to TRBD1 (6 bases). Germline CDR1 is KGHSH and CDR2 is LQKENI. CDR3 size: 15 residues. Trimming removed 4 bases at V and 5 bases at J, with 18 bases between. CDR3 loop: CASSQKQGRGNEQYF. In DNA, the CDR3 is TGTGCCAGCTCACAGAAACAGGGACGGGGCAACGAGCAGTACTTC.

The chain uses TRBV24-1 and TRBJ1-6, with 9 nucleotides matching TRBD1. V was pared by 8 bases and J by 11 bases, with 6 bases of the junction left unmatched. Germline-derived CDR1 and CDR2 are KGHDR and SFDVKD. CDR3 size: 13 residues. Written as DNA, the CDR3 is TGTGCCACCACCGGGACAGGGTGGACACCCCTCCACTTT. Protein: CATTGTGWTPLHF.

The rearrangement joins TRBV6-6 to TRBJ2-7, with 10 bases fitting TRBD1. The trim removed 6 bases at V and 3 bases at J, leaving 11 bases unmatched. The germline V gene encodes CDR1 MNHNY and CDR2 SVGAGI (reference sequence). The CDR3 is made up of 16 amino acids. The CDR3 DNA reads TGTGCCAGCAGGAATTGGGGGACAGGGGCTCACTACGAGCAGTACTTC. Translation gives CASRNWGTGAHYEQYF.

The chain joins TRBV5-6 to TRBJ2-7, with TRBD1 identical over 7 bases. V was clipped by 2 bases and J by 2 bases; unmatched bases: 10. From germline, CDR1 is SGHDT and CDR2 YYEEEE. This CDR3 comprises 16 residues. DNA of the CDR3: TGTGCCAGCAGCTTCCTCCGGGACAGTCCAACCTACGAGCAGTACTTC. Protein: CASSFLRDSPTYEQYF.

This clone came up once. The chain couples TRBV7-2 to TRBJ2-1; D unclear. V shed 1 base and J shed 8 bases, with 15 bases lying between them. Germline-derived CDR1 and CDR2 are SGHTA and FQGNSA. The CDR3 has 15 residues. The CDR3 DNA sequence: TGTGCCAGCAGCTTAGGCGACCCTAGAGGCGATGAGCAGTTCTTC. Its protein is CASSLGDPRGDEQFF.

Of note for this clone: In the same sample, other DNA sequences code for this CDR3. J is TRBJ2-7 and V is TRBV27, with TRBD2 matching 8 bases. From germline, CDR1 is MNHEY and CDR2 SMNVEV (reference sequence). The CDR3 spans 14 residues. The trim removed 3 bases at V and 0 bases at J, leaving 1 base unmatched. The CDR3 spells CASSFSGSSYEQYF. Here the CDR3 DNA reads TGTGCCAGCAGTTTCAGCGGGAGCTCCTACGAGCAGTACTTC.

This clone showed up just once. The chain recombines TRBV7-9 with TRBJ1-5; D gene ambiguous. CDR1 is SEHNR and CDR2 is FQNEAQ in the germline V gene (reference sequence). The CDR3 has 13 residues. V lost 4 bases and J 4 bases, leaving 8 bases between the germline ends. Written as DNA, the CDR3 is TGTGCCAGCAGCTATACAGAGAATCAGCCCCAGCATTTT. Translating gives CASSYTENQPQHF.

The J gene is TRBJ1-2, the V gene TRBV11-2, with D uncertain. Germline V gene sequence: CDR1 SGHAT, CDR2 FQNNGV. The CDR3 sequence is 14 residues long. Trimming took 6 bases from V and 2 from J, leaving 13 bases between them. The CDR3 DNA reads as TGTGCCAGCAGATTGACGGGATCGAACTATGGCTACACCTTC. Protein: CASRLTGSNYGYTF. Full variable domain (rest looked up from reference TRBV11-2 and TRBJ1-2): EAGVAQSPRYKIIEKRQSVAFWCNPISGHATLYWYQQILGQGPKLLIQFQNNGVVDDSQLPKDRFSAERLKGVDSTLKIQPAKLEDSAVYLCASRLTGSNYGYTFGSGTRLTVV.